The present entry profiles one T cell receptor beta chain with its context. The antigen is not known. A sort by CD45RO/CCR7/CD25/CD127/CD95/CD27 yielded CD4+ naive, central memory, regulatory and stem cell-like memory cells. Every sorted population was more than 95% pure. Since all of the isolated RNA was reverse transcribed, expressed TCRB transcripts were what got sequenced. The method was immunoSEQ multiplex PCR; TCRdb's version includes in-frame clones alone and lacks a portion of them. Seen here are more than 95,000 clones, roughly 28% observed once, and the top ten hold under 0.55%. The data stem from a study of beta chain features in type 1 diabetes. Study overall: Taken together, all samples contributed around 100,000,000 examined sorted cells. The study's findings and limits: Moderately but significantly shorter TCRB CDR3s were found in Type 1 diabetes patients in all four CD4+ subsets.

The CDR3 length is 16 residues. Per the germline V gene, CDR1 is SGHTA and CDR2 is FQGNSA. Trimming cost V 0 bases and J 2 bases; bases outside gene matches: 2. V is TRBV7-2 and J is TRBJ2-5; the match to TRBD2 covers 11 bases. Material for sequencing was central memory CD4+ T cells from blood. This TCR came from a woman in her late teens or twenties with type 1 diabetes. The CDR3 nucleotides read TGTGCCAGCAGCTTAGCGCCTAGCGGGGGGCAAGAGACCCAGTACTTC. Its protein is CASSLAPSGGQETQYF. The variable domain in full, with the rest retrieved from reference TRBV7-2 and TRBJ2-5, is GAGVSQSPSNKVTEKGKDVELRCDPISGHTALYWYRQSLGQGLEFLIYFQGNSAPDKSGLPSDRFSAERTGGSVSTLTIQRTQQEDSAVYLCASSLAPSGGQETQYFGPGTRLLVL.